This T cell receptor beta chain emerged from a study of T cell changes during pregnancy in multiple sclerosis. This CDR3 comprises 15 residues. With 3 bases clipped from V and 6 bases from J, the junction kept 5 bases outside the gene matches. The germline gives CDR1 MGHRA, CDR2 YSYEKL. Profiled with immunoSEQ multiplex PCR; TCRdb holds only in-frame clones, not every one. The sample consists of 30,000 to 40,000 clones, around nine tenths of them appearing once. The gene calls are TRBV4-1 and TRBJ2-7, with 13 positions matching TRBD2. The clonotype was recovered from a female donor with multiple sclerosis, enrolled in a pregnancy study. Sequencing was performed on CD4+ T cells from peripheral blood mononuclear cells, taken before pregnancy. In DNA, the CDR3 is TGCGCCAGCAGCCATGGACTAGCGGGGGTCTCCGAGCAGTACTTC. Amino acid sequence: CASSHGLAGVSEQYF.